The source of this TCR beta chain is a study of T cell responses to AZD1222 COVID-19 vaccine. For this clone: Antigen: not known.

Libraries were prepared by immunoSEQ multiplex PCR; TCRdb keeps only in-frame clonotypes and omits some of them. Of around 87,000 clones in the sample, roughly 90% were seen once. Regarding the study as a whole: Per reports, nearly half of all spike-specific TCRs target regions that are unmutated in variants.

Germline assignment: CDR1 MNHEY and CDR2 SMNVEV (reference sequence). The CDR3 length is 15 residues. After removal of 4 bases from V and 2 bases from J, the junction contained 6 bases not matched to a gene. This TCR came from an adult in good health. The sample was peripheral blood, taken on day 0 of AZD1222 vaccination. The rearrangement joins TRBV27 to TRBJ1-2; 8 positions match TRBD1. CDR3 residues: CASSSGQGQNYGYTF. The CDR3 bases are TGTGCCAGCAGTTCAGGACAGGGCCAGAACTATGGCTACACCTTC.